The next 12 T cell receptor beta chains were all read from a single sample in a study of blood T cell repertoires in COVID-19. Sequenced by immunoSEQ multiplex PCR; TCRdb stores in-frame clones only, minus some. The table lists 150,000 to 200,000 clones, more than 65% of them singletons. The specimen sequenced was PBMCs or T cells enriched from blood (not recorded which). These TCRs come from a man in his fifties or sixties who had recovered from COVID-19.

The chain joins TRBV6-5 to TRBJ2-3, with 7 bases matching TRBD2. This CDR3 has 15 amino acids. Germline V lookup: CDR1 MNHEY, CDR2 SVGAGI. V shed 5 bases, J shed 0 bases, and the junction held 5 bases outside the gene matches. For the CDR3, the DNA is TGTGCCAGCAGTCCCCGTAGCGGGAGCACAGATACGCAGTATTTT. This codes for CASSPRSGSTDTQYF.

This chain joins TRBV28 and TRBJ2-1; D might be TRBD2 (5 bases). CDR1 is MDHEN and CDR2 is SYDVKM in the germline V gene. Between the trimmed V and J ends, which lost 6 bases and 2 bases, there was a span of 11 bases. This CDR3 is built from 14 residues. The DNA of the CDR3 is TGTGCCAGCAGCCTCGTGGGAGCCTACAATGAGCAGTTCTTC. Its protein is CASSLVGAYNEQFF.

The chain is built from TRBV5-4 and TRBJ1-2; D unclear. Trimming took off 6 bases at V and 0 bases at J, with 15 bases between the two ends. The length of the CDR3 is 15 residues. CDR1 is SGHNT, CDR2 YYREEE, per germline (reference sequence). CDR3 in DNA: TGTGCCAGCAACCTTGGGTACGGAGCTAACTATGGCTACACCTTC. Translating gives CASNLGYGANYGYTF.

The V and J genes are TRBV6-5 and TRBJ2-7, with D tentatively TRBD2 (5 bases). The CDR3 runs 15 residues. Trimming cost V 5 bases and J 2 bases, with 16 bases left between them. Germline values: CDR1 MNHEY, CDR2 SVGAGI. The CDR3 nucleotides read TGTGCCAGCAGTCCCGGGAAAACTTCAACCTACGAGCAGTACTTC. It yields the protein CASSPGKTSTYEQYF.

This chain joins TRBV28 and TRBJ1-4, with 8 bases aligning to TRBD1. The CDR3 has 15 residues. Per the germline V gene, CDR1 is MDHEN and CDR2 is SYDVKM. With V trimmed by 3 bases and J by 8 bases, 8 bases remained unmatched. The CDR3 nucleotides read TGTGCCAGCAGTTTTCGCAGGGGGCGTGAGGAAAAACTGTTTTTT. Protein sequence: CASSFRRGREEKLFF.

The gene calls are TRBV5-1 and TRBJ1-2; 9 nucleotides agree with TRBD1. CDR3 length: 14 residues. Germline-derived CDR1 and CDR2 are SGHRS and YFSETQ. Trimming at V came to 4 bases and at J to 1 base, leaving 2 bases not matched to a gene. The DNA of the CDR3 is TGCGCCAGCAGCGGGACAGGGCTTAACTATGGCTACACCTTC. Translated: CASSGTGLNYGYTF.

The V gene is TRBV29-1, the J gene TRBJ2-1; TRBD2 is a possible D gene (7 bases). V was shortened by 5 bases and J by 8 bases, with 19 bases between the two germline ends. Germline lookup yields CDR1 SQVTM and CDR2 ANQGSEA. The CDR3 is made up of 14 amino acids. The CDR3 is CSVRSGEGGDEQFF. CDR3 sequence (DNA): TGCAGCGTTAGAAGTGGTGAGGGGGGGGATGAGCAGTTCTTC.

The V call is TRBV7-2, the J call TRBJ1-5; weak D call: TRBD1 (6 bases). The CDR3 spans 14 residues. V was cut by 1 base and J by 7 bases, with 11 bases left in between. The germline V gene encodes CDR1 SGHTA and CDR2 FQGNSA. DNA of the CDR3: TGTGCCAGCAGCTTAGGAAGGGGGAACCAGCCCCAGCATTTT. This gives the protein CASSLGRGNQPQHF.

The rearrangement uses TRBV19 and TRBJ1-4; D possibly corresponds to TRBD1 (5 bases). This CDR3 contains 15 residues. V was pared by 3 bases and J by 3 bases, with 11 bases between. Germline-derived CDR1 and CDR2 are LNHDA and SQIVND (reference sequence). The CDR3 loop reads CASSMQGGANEKLFF. Here the CDR3 DNA reads TGTGCCAGTAGTATGCAGGGAGGAGCTAATGAAAAACTGTTTTTT. Full variable domain (outside the CDR3, taken from reference TRBV19 and TRBJ1-4): DGGITQSPKYLFRKEGQNVTLSCEQNLNHDAMYWYRQDPGQGLRLIYYSQIVNDFQKGDIAEGYSVSREKKESFPLTVTSAQKNPTAFYLCASSMQGGANEKLFFGSGTQLSVL.

The chain uses TRBV3-1 (or the pseudogene TRBV3-2) and TRBJ2-5; D is uncertain. Germline values: CDR1 LGHDT, CDR2 YNNKEL (reference sequence). V was clipped by 9 bases and J by 7 bases, with 15 bases between them. The CDR3 extends over 12 amino acids. The CDR3 DNA is TGTGCCAGTTGGGCCGGTGGTTGGACCCAGTACTTC. The encoded protein is CASWAGGWTQYF.

V gene TRBV16 combines with J gene TRBJ1-1; D call uncertain. CDR3 size: 14 residues. CDR1 and CDR2 (germline): KGHSY, FQNENV. V lost 2 bases and J 2 bases, leaving 9 bases between the germline ends. CDR3 amino acids: CASSQMFQNTEAFF. The CDR3 DNA sequence: TGTGCCAGCAGCCAAATGTTCCAAAACACTGAAGCTTTCTTT. Based on the CDR3 plus reference TRBV16 and TRBJ1-1, the full variable domain is GEEVAQTPKHLVRGEGQKAKLYCAPIKGHSYVFWYQQVLKNEFKFLISFQNENVFDETGMPKERFSAKCLPNSPCSLEIQATKLEDSAVYFCASSQMFQNTEAFFGQGTRLTVV.

This clone was seen just once. The genes are TRBV24-1 and TRBJ2-7, with a possible D match to TRBD1 (5 bases). V was pared by 5 bases and J by 5 bases, with 12 bases between. This CDR3 has 13 amino acids. Per germline, CDR1 KGHDR and CDR2 SFDVKD. The CDR3 DNA reads TGTGCCACCAGTGTAGGGGTTTGGGACGAGCAGTACTTC. Protein sequence: CATSVGVWDEQYF.